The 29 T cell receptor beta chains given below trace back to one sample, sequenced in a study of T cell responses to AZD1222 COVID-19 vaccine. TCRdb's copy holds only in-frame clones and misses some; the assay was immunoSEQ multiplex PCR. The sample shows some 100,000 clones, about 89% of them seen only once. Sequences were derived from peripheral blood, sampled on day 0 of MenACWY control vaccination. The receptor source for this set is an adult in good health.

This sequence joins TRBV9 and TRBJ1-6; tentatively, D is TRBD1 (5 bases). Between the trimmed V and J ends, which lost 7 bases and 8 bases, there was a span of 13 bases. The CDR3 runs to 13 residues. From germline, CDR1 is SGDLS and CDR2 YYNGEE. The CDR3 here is CASRDLDDSPLHF. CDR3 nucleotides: TGTGCCAGCCGGGACCTTGATGATTCACCCCTCCACTTT.

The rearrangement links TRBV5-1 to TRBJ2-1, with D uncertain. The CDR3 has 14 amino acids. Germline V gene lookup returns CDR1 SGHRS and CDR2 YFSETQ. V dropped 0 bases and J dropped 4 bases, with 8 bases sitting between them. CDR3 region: CASSLEGGYNEQFF. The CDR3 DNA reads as TGCGCCAGCAGCTTGGAGGGCGGATACAATGAGCAGTTCTTC.

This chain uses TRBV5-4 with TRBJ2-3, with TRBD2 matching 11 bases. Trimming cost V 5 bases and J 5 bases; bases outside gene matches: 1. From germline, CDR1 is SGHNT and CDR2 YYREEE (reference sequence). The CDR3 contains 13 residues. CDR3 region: CASRLAGEDTQYF. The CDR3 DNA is TGTGCCAGCAGACTAGCGGGGGAAGATACGCAGTATTTT.

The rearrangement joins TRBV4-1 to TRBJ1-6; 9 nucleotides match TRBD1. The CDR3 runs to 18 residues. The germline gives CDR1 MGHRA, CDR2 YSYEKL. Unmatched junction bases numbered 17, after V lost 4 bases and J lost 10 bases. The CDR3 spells CASSPHLGDRALGSPLHF. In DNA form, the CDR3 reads TGCGCCAGCAGCCCACACCTTGGGGACAGGGCTTTAGGATCACCCCTCCACTTT.

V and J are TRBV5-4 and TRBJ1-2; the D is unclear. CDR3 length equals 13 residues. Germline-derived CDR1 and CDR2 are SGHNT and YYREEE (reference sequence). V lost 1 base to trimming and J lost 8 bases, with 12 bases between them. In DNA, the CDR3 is TGTGCCAGCAGCTTGAAGGGATTGGAGGGCTACACCTTC. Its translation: CASSLKGLEGYTF.

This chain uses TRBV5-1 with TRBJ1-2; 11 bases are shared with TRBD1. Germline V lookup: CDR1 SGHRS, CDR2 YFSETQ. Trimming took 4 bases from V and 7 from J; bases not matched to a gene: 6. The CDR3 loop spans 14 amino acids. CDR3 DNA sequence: TGCGCCAGCAGCCCCGGACAGGGGGCGGGTGGCTACACCTTC. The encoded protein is CASSPGQGAGGYTF.

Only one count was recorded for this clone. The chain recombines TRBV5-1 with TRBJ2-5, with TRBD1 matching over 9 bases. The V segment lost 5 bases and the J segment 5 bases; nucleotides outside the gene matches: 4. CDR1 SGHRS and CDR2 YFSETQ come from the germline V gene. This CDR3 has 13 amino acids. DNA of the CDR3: TGCGCCAGCAGTTGGACAGGGGAGGAGACCCAGTACTTC. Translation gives CASSWTGEETQYF.

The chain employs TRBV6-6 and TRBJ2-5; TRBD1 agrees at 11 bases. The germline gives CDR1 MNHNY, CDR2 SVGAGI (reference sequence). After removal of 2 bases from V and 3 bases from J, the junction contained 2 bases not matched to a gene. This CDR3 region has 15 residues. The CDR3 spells CASSYGDRGEETQYF. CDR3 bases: TGTGCCAGCAGTTACGGGGACAGGGGGGAAGAGACCCAGTACTTC.

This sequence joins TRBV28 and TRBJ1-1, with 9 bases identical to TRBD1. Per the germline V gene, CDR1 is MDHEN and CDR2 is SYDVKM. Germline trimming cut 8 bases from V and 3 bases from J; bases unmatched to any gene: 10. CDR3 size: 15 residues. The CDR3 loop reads CASLTGGAIHTEAFF. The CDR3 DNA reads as TGTGCCAGCTTAACAGGGGGCGCGATACACACTGAAGCTTTCTTT.

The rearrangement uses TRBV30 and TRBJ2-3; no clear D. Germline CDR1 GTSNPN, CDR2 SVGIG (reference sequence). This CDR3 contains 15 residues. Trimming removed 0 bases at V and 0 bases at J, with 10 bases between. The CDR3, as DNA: TGTGCCTGGAGTGTAGCAGTATCTAGCACAGATACGCAGTATTTT. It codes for CAWSVAVSSTDTQYF.

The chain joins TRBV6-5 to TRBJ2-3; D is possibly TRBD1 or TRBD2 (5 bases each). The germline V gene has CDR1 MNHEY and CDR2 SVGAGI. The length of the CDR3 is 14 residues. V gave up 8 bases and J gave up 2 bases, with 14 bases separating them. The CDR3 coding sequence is TGTGCCAGCCCCCCGGGACCTAACACAGATACGCAGTATTTT. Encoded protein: CASPPGPNTDTQYF.

CDR3 DNA sequence: TGCAGGAGGGGAAACACCATATATTTT. Amino acid sequence: CRRGNTIYF. The chain joins TRBV20-1 to TRBJ1-3; D call uncertain. This CDR3 region has 9 residues. The germline V gene encodes CDR1 DFQATT and CDR2 SNEGSKA (reference sequence).

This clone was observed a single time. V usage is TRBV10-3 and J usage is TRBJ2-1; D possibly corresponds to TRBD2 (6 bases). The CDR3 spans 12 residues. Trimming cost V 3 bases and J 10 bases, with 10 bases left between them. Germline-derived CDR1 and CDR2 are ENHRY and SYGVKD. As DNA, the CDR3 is TGTGCCATCAGTGATGGTGGGGGGGAGCAGTTCTTC. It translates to CAISDGGGEQFF.

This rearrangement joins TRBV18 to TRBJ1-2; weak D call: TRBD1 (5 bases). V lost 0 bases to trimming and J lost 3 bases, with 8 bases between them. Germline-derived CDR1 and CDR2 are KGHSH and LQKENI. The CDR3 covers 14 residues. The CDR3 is CASSPPTEHYGYTF. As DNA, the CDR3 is TGTGCCAGCTCACCACCGACAGAGCACTATGGCTACACCTTC.

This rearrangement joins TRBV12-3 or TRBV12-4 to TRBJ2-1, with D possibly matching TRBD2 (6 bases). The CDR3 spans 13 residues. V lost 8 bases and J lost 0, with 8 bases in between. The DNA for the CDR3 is TGTGCCAGCCGCGGGGCCTCCTACAATGAGCAGTTCTTC. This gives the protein CASRGASYNEQFF.

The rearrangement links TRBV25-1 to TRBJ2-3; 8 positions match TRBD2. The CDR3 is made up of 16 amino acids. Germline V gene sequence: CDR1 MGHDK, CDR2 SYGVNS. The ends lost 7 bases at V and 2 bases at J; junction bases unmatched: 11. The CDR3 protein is CASTGGIAGNTDTQYF. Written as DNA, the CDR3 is TGTGCCAGCACCGGGGGGATAGCGGGGAACACAGATACGCAGTATTTT.

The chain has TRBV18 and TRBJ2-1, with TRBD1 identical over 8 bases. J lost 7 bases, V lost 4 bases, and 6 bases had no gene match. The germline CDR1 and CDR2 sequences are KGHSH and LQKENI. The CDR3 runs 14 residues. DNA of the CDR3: TGTGCCAGCTCACAGGGACAGGAAGTGAATGAGCAGTTCTTC. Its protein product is CASSQGQEVNEQFF.

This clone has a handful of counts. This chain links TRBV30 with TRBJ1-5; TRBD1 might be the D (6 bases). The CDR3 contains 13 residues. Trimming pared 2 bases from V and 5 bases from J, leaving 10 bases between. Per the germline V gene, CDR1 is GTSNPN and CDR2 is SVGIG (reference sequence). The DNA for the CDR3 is TGTGCCTGGAGTAGAGAGGGGGATCAGCCCCAGCATTTT. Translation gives CAWSREGDQPQHF.

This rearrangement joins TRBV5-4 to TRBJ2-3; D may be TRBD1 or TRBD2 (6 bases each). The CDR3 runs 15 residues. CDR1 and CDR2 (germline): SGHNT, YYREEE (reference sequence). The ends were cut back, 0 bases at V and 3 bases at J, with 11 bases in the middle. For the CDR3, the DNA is TGTGCCAGCAGCTTGGACCAGGGGAGGACAGATACGCAGTATTTT. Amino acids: CASSLDQGRTDTQYF.

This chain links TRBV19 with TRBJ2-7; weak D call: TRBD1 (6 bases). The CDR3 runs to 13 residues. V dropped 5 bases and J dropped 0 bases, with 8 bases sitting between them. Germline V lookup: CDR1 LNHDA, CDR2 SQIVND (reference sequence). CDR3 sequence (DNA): TGTGCCAGTAGTCGGGACACCTCCTACGAGCAGTACTTC. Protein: CASSRDTSYEQYF.

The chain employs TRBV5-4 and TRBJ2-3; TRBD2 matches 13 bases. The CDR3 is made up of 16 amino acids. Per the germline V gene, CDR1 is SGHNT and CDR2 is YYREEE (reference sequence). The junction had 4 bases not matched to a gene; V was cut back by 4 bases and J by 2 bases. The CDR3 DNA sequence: TGTGCCAGCAGCCCGGGACTAGCGGGGACCACAGATACGCAGTATTTT. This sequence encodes CASSPGLAGTTDTQYF.

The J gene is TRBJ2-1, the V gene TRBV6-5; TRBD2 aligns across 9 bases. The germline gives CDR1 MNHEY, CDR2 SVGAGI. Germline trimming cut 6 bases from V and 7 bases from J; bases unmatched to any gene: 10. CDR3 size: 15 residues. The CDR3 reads CASSLLGLARNEQFF. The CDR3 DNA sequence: TGTGCCAGCAGCCTCCTGGGACTAGCACGTAATGAGCAGTTCTTC.

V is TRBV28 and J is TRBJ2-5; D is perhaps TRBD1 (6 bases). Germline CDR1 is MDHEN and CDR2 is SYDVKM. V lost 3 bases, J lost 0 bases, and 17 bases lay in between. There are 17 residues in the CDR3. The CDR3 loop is CASSLPSGTRYQETQYF. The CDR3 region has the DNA TGTGCCAGCAGTTTGCCATCCGGGACAAGGTACCAAGAGACCCAGTACTTC. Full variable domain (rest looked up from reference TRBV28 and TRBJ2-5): DVKVTQSSRYLVKRTGEKVFLECVQDMDHENMFWYRQDPGLGLRLIYFSYDVKMKEKGDIPEGYSVSREKKERFSLILESASTNQTSMYLCASSLPSGTRYQETQYFGPGTRLLVL.

Here the CDR3 reads CASSQDQTGVSGNTIYF. In DNA form, the CDR3 reads TGCGCCAGCAGCCAAGACCAGACAGGGGTCTCTGGAAACACCATATATTTT. The rearrangement joins TRBV4-3 to TRBJ1-3, with 8 positions matching TRBD1. After removal of 0 bases from V and 0 bases from J, the junction contained 4 bases not matched to a gene. CDR3 length: 17 residues. The germline V gene has CDR1 LGHNA and CDR2 YSLEER.

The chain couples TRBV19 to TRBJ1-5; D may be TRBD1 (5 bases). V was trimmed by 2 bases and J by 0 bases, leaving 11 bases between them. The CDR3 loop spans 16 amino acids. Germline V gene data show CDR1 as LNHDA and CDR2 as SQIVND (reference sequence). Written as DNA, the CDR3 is TGTGCCAGTAGTATACGACAGCTGTATAGCAATCAGCCCCAGCATTTT. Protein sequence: CASSIRQLYSNQPQHF.

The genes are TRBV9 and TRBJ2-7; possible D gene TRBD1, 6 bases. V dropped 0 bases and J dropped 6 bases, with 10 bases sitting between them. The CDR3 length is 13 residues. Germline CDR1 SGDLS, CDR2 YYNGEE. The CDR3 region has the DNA TGTGCCAGCAGCGTAGGGACAGCCAGCGAGCAGTACTTC. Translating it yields CASSVGTASEQYF.

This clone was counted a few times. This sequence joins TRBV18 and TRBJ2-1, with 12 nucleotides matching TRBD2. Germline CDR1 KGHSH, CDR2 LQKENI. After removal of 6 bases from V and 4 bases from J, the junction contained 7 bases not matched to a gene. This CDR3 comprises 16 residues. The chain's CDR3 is CASSPTLAGGYNEQFF. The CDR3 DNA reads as TGTGCCAGCTCCCCTACGCTAGCGGGGGGGTACAATGAGCAGTTCTTC. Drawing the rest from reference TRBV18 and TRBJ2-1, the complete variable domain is NAGVMQNPRHLVRRRGQEARLRCSPMKGHSHVYWYRQLPEEGLKFMVYLQKENIIDESGMPKERFSAEFPKEGPSILRIQQVVRGDSAAYFCASSPTLAGGYNEQFFGPGTRLTVL.

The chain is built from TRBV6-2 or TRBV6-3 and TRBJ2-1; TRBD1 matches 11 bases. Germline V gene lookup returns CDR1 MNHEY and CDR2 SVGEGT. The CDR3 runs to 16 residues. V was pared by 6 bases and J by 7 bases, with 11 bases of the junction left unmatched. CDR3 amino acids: CASSHRRDRGVNEQFF. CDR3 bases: TGTGCCAGCAGCCACCGTAGGGACAGGGGGGTAAATGAGCAGTTCTTC.

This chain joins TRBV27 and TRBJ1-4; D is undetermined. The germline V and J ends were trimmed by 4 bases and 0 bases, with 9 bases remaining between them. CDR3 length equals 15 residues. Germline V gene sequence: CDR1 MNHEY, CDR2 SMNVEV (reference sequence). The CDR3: CASSYRGATNEKLFF. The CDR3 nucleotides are TGTGCCAGCAGTTACCGGGGTGCAACTAATGAAAAACTGTTTTTT.